The 14 T cell receptor beta chains reported below all come from one sample, sequenced in a study of shared clonotypes between healthy human individuals. Clones were read by immunoSEQ multiplex PCR, and TCRdb kept only the in-frame ones, dropping some. The repertoire holds about 110,000 clones, with around 65% as singletons. Input material: memory CD8+ T cells sorted from blood. Subset here: CD45RO+ cells pooled with CCR7-negative TemRA cells. Receptor source: a woman aged 30 to 39 in good health.

J is TRBJ2-1 and V is TRBV29-1; 10 bases are shared with TRBD2. J gave up 8 bases and V 5 bases, and 3 bases lay outside the gene matches. This CDR3 has 12 amino acids. Germline CDR1 SQVTM, CDR2 ANQGSEA. The CDR3 here is CSVLLAGYEQFF. The CDR3 DNA reads as TGCAGCGTTCTACTAGCGGGGTATGAGCAGTTCTTC.

V gene TRBV9 combines with J gene TRBJ2-2; D is undetermined. Germline values: CDR1 SGDLS, CDR2 YYNGEE. Deletions cut 4 bases from V and 2 bases from J, with 6 bases between. The CDR3 runs 13 residues. DNA of the CDR3: TGTGCCAGCAGCCCCGCTAACACCGGGGAGCTGTTTTTT. The encoded protein is CASSPANTGELFF.

V gene TRBV2 combines with J gene TRBJ2-3, with no clear D. The CDR3 length is 15 residues. Trimming took off 3 bases at V and 2 bases at J, with 12 bases between the two ends. The V gene's germline CDR1 is SNHLY and CDR2 FYNNEI. In DNA, the CDR3 is TGTGCCAGCAGTGATTGGTGGAGTTACACAGATACGCAGTATTTT. Residues: CASSDWWSYTDTQYF.

This chain links TRBV27 with TRBJ2-5, with D perhaps TRBD1 (5 bases). The DNA end is more similar to TRBJ2-7, so the J call may be wrong. CDR1 and CDR2 (germline): MNHEY, SMNVEV (reference sequence). This CDR3 spans 13 amino acids. The CDR3 coding sequence is TGTGCCAGCAGTTTAACAGGATTTTACGAGCAGTACTTC. This sequence encodes CASSLTGFYEQYF.

J is TRBJ1-2 and V is TRBV29-1; D perhaps matches TRBD1 (5 bases). The V end lost 1 base, the J end lost 4 bases, and 16 bases lay between the germline ends. Per germline, CDR1 SQVTM and CDR2 ANQGSEA. This CDR3 is built from 15 residues. The CDR3 here is CSVEGGRVRGYGYTF. CDR3 nucleotides: TGCAGCGTTGAAGGGGGCAGGGTTCGTGGCTATGGCTACACCTTC. Combining the CDR3 with reference TRBV29-1 and TRBJ1-2 gives the whole variable domain SAVISQKPSRDICQRGTSLTIQCQVDSQVTMMFWYRQQPGQSLTLIATANQGSEATYESGFVIDKFPISRPNLTFSTLTVSNMSPEDSSIYLCSVEGGRVRGYGYTFGSGTRLTVV.

V is TRBV11-3 and J is TRBJ2-1, with a tentative D call TRBD2 (6 bases). V was pared by 2 bases and J by 4 bases, with 9 bases between. This CDR3 contains 14 residues. Germline V CDR1 and CDR2: SGHNT, YENEEA. CDR3 coding DNA: TGTGCCAGCAGCTTAACGGGAGAGTACAATGAGCAGTTCTTC. This encodes CASSLTGEYNEQFF.

This clone was recorded a few times. The V gene is TRBV6-5, the J gene TRBJ1-5; D possibly corresponds to TRBD1 (6 bases). V lost 5 bases and J lost 1, with 6 bases in between. The CDR3 extends over 13 amino acids. Germline V gene data show CDR1 as MNHEY and CDR2 as SVGAGI. The CDR3 DNA reads as TGTGCCAGCAGTACAGGGAGCAATCAGCCCCAGCATTTT. This codes for CASSTGSNQPQHF.

This chain connects TRBV25-1 to TRBJ2-2; D gene ambiguous. The CDR3 runs to 12 residues. Per the germline V gene, CDR1 is MGHDK and CDR2 is SYGVNS. Deletions cut 7 bases from V and 5 bases from J, with 8 bases between. The CDR3 DNA follows: TGTGCCAGCACGCGTTTGACCGGGGAGCTGTTTTTT. Its translation: CASTRLTGELFF.

This clone came up once. The CDR3 sequence: CASSQGLLRDRPPEQYF. The CDR3 DNA reads as TGTGCCAGCAGCCAAGGCCTTCTCCGGGACAGACCACCCGAGCAGTACTTC. The chain combines TRBV4-2 with TRBJ2-7, with 7 positions matching TRBD1. The germline CDR1 and CDR2 sequences are LGHNA and YNFKEQ. V lost 1 base to trimming and J lost 6 bases; unmatched junction nucleotides: 15. This CDR3 has 17 residues.

The rearrangement uses TRBV25-1 and TRBJ2-6; no reliable D call. The CDR3 has 12 amino acids. Germline-derived CDR1 and CDR2 are MGHDK and SYGVNS. V was shortened by 8 bases and J by 1 base, with 3 bases between the two germline ends. The CDR3 nucleotides are TGTGCCAGCGGATCTGGGGCCAACGTCCTGACTTTC. Encoded protein: CASGSGANVLTF.

V gene TRBV11-2 combines with J gene TRBJ2-5, with D uncertain. The V gene lost 1 base and the J gene lost 5 bases, with 14 bases spanning the gap. CDR3 size: 15 residues. Germline CDR1 is SGHAT and CDR2 is FQNNGV. CDR3 region: CASSLGVVGTETQYF. The CDR3 coding sequence is TGTGCCAGCAGCTTAGGAGTCGTGGGAACTGAGACCCAGTACTTC.

By frequency in the sample, this clone is medium-sized. CDR3 sequence reads: CASSEGHHSYEQYF. Here the CDR3 DNA reads TGTGCCAGCAGTGAGGGACACCACTCCTACGAGCAGTACTTC. This chain links TRBV2 with TRBJ2-7, with a tentative D call TRBD1 (6 bases). The germline V gene encodes CDR1 SNHLY and CDR2 FYNNEI. CDR3 size: 14 residues. Trimming shortened V by 3 bases and J by 0 bases, and 9 bases separated the two germline ends.

V is TRBV27 and J is TRBJ2-7; TRBD2 matches at 13 bases. The germline V gene has CDR1 MNHEY and CDR2 SMNVEV (reference sequence). This CDR3 has 15 amino acids. V shed 5 bases and J 1 base; nucleotides not matched to a gene: 2. DNA for the CDR3: TGTGCCAGCAGTCCGGGACTAGCGGGATCCTACGAGCAGTACTTC. It encodes CASSPGLAGSYEQYF.

Here the CDR3 DNA reads TGCGCCAGCAGCCAGGTGACAGGGATGGTGAGAGAGCAGTACTTC. This gives the protein CASSQVTGMVREQYF. The chain combines TRBV4-1 with TRBJ2-7; 7 bases map to TRBD1. V shed 3 bases and J 7 bases; nucleotides not matched to a gene: 12. Germline CDR1 and CDR2: MGHRA and YSYEKL. The CDR3 contains 15 residues.